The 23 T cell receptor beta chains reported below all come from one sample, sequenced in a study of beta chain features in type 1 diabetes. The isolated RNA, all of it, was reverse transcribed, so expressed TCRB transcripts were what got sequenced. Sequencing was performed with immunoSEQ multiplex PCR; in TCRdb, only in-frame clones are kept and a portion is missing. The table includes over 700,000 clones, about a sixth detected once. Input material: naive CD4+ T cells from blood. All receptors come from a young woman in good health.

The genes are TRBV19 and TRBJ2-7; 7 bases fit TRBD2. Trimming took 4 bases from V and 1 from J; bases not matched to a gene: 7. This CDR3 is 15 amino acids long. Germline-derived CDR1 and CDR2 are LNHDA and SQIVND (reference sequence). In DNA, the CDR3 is TGTGCCAGTAGTAGGTCCTCGGGGGGATCCTACGAGCAGTACTTC. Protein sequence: CASSRSSGGSYEQYF.

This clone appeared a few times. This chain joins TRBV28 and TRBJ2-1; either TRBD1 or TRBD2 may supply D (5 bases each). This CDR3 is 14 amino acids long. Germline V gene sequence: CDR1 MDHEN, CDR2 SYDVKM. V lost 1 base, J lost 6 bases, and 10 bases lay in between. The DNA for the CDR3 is TGTGCCAGCAGTTTATTTGGGGGAAGCAATGAGCAGTTCTTC. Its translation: CASSLFGGSNEQFF.

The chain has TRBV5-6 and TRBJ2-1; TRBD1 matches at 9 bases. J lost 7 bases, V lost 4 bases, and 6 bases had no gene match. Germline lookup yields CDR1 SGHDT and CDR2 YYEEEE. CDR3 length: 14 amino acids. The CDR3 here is CASSGGQGMNEQFF. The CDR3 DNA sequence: TGTGCCAGCAGCGGGGGACAGGGAATGAATGAGCAGTTCTTC.

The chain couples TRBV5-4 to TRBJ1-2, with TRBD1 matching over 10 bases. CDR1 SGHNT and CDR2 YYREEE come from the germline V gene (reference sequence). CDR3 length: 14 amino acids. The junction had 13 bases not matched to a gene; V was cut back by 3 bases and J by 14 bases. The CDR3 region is CASSSAAGTGVWTF. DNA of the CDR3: TGTGCCAGCAGCTCAGCCGCCGGGACAGGGGTATGGACCTTC.

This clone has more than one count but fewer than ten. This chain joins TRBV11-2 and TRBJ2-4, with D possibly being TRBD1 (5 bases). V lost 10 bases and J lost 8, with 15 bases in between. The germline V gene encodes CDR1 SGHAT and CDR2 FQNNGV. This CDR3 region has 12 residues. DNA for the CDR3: TGTGCCACCTCTCGACAGAATGACATTCAGTACTTC. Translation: CATSRQNDIQYF.

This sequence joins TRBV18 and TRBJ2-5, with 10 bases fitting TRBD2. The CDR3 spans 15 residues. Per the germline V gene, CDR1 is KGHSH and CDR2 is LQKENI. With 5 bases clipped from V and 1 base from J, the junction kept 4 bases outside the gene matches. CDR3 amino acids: CASSGRTSGQETQYF. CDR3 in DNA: TGTGCCAGCTCAGGACGGACTAGCGGCCAAGAGACCCAGTACTTC.

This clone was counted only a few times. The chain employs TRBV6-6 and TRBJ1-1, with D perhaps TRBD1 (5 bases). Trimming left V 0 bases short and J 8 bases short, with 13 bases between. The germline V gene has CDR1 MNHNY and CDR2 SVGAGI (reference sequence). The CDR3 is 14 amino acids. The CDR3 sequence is CASSYSNDRDEAFF. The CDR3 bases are TGTGCCAGCAGTTACTCAAACGACAGAGACGAAGCTTTCTTT.

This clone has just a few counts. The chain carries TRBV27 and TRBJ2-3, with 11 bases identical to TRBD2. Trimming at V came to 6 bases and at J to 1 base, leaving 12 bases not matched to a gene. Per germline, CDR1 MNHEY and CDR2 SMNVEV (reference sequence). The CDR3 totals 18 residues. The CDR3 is CASSPRPHSGRGTDTQYF. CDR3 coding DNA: TGTGCCAGCAGCCCAAGGCCCCATAGCGGGAGGGGCACAGATACGCAGTATTTT.

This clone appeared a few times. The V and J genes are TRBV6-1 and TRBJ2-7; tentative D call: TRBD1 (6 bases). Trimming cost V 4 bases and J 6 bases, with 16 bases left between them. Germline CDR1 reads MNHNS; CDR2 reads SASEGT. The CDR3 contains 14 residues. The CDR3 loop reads CASSGDTRYLEQYF. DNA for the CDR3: TGTGCCAGCAGTGGGGACACCCGATATCTCGAGCAGTACTTC.

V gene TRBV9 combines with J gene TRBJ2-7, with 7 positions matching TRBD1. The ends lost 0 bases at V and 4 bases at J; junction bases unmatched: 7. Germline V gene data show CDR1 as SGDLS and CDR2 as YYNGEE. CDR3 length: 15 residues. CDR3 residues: CASSVEGDRRYEQYF. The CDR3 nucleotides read TGTGCCAGCAGCGTAGAAGGGGACAGAAGATACGAGCAGTACTTC.

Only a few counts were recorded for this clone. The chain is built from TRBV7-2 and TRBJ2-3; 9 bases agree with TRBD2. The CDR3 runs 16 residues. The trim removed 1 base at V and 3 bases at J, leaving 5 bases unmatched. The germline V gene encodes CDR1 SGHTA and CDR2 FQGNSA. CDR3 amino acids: CASSLGSGSVTDTQYF. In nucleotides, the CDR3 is TGTGCCAGCAGCTTAGGTAGCGGGAGCGTAACAGATACGCAGTATTTT.

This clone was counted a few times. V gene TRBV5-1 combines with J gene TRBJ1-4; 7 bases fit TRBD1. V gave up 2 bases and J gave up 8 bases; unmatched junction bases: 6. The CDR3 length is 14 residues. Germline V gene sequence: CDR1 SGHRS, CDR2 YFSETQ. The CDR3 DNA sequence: TGCGCCAGCAGCTTAAGACAGGGCCAGGAAAAACTGTTTTTT. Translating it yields CASSLRQGQEKLFF.

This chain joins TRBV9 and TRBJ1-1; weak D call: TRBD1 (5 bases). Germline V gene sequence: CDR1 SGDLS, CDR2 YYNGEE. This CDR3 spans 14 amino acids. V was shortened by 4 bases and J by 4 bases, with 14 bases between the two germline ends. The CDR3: CASSPTTGGTEAFF. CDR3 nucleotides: TGTGCCAGCAGCCCAACCACTGGGGGCACTGAAGCTTTCTTT.

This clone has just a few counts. DNA of the CDR3: TGTGCCATCAGTGAGGGGCACAGAAACGGGCGAAATGAGCAGTTCTTC. Translation gives CAISEGHRNGRNEQFF. The chain uses TRBV10-3 and TRBJ2-1; D is uncertain. Germline V gene lookup returns CDR1 ENHRY and CDR2 SYGVKD. Between the trimmed V and J ends, which lost 2 bases and 7 bases, there was a span of 18 bases. The CDR3 covers 16 residues.

The CDR3, as DNA: TGTGCCAGCAGATTCGACACGAATCAGCCCCAGCATTTT. Amino acids: CASRFDTNQPQHF. The chain joins TRBV21-1 to TRBJ1-5; no check of the table's D call, TRBD1, against the DNA was made. TRBV21-1 is flagged as a pseudogene. This CDR3 spans 13 amino acids.

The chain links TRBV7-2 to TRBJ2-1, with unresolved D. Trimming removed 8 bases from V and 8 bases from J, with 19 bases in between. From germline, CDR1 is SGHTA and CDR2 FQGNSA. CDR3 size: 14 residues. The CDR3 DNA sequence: TGTGCCAGCGTTCTCCTCTTTGGCGACTATGAGCAGTTCTTC. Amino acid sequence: CASVLLFGDYEQFF.

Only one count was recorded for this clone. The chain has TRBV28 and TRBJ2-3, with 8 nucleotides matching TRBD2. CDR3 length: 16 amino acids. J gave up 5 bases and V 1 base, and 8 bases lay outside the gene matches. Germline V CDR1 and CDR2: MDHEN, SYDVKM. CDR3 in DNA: TGTGCCAGCAGTTTATTTGCTCCGGCGGGAGGAGATACGCAGTATTTT. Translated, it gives CASSLFAPAGGDTQYF.

CDR3 DNA: TGTGCCAGCTCATCCTCGGGAGTCTACGAGCAGTACTTC. Translated: CASSSSGVYEQYF. The V gene is TRBV18, the J gene TRBJ2-7, with a possible D match to TRBD2 (6 bases). Trimming left V 5 bases short and J 3 bases short, with 11 bases between. There are 13 residues in the CDR3. In germline, CDR1 is KGHSH, CDR2 LQKENI.

CDR3 sequence reads: CASSAGSNQPQHF. For the CDR3, the DNA is TGCGCCAGCAGCGCGGGATCCAATCAGCCCCAGCATTTT. The chain links TRBV5-1 to TRBJ1-5; D is unclear. Trimming removed 4 bases from V and 3 bases from J, with 8 bases in between. The germline V gene encodes CDR1 SGHRS and CDR2 YFSETQ. The CDR3 totals 13 residues.

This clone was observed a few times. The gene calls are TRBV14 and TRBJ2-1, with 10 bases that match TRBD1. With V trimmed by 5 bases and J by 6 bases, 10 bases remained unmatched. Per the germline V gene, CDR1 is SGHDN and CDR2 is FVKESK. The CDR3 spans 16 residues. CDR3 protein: CASSDRRDRGGNEQFF. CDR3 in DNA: TGTGCCAGCAGCGACCGCCGGGACAGGGGAGGCAATGAGCAGTTCTTC.

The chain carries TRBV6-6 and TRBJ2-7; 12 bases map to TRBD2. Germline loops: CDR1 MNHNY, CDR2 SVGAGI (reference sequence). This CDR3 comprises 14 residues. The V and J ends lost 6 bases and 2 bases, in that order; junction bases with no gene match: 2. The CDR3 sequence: CASSSSGRAYEQYF. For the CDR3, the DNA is TGTGCCAGCAGCTCTAGCGGGAGGGCCTACGAGCAGTACTTC.

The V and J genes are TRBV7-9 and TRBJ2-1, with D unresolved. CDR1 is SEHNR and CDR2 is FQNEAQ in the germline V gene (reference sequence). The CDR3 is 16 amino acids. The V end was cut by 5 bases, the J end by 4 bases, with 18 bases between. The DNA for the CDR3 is TGTGCCAGCAGCGGAACGACCCAACCCCTATACAATGAGCAGTTCTTC. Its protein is CASSGTTQPLYNEQFF.

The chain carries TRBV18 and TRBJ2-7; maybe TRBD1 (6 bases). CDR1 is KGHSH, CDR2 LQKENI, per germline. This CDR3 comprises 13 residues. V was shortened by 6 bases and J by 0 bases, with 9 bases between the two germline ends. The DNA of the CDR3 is TGTGCCAGCTCCGGACAGAACTCCTACGAGCAGTACTTC. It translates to CASSGQNSYEQYF.